Following are 5 T cell receptor beta chains from one sample sequenced in a study of vaccination and CD4 T cells after COVID-19. Treatment described: roughly 10-day PBMC culture with coronavirus spike peptide pools or control peptides (ViraFEST assay). The antigens for these receptors are not known. Sequencing of cultured CD4+ T cell DNA used the Oncomine TCR Beta short-read assay. In TCRdb, the PCR reads were re-called with MiXCR into one record per CDR3 protein. The sample lists around 18,000 distinct CDR3 sequences, 51% occurring once. The source material was CD4+ T cells from blood, cultured in vitro, sampled before SARS-CoV-2 vaccination. The receptor set was obtained from a human donor who had recovered from COVID-19.

This clonotype was picked up a small number of times. The V gene is TRBV6-2 or TRBV6-3, the J gene TRBJ2-4; TRBD2 matches 11 bases. Trimming at V came to 6 bases and at J to 4 bases, leaving 5 bases not matched to a gene. Germline CDR1 reads MNHEY; CDR2 reads SVGEGT. The CDR3 has 15 residues. CDR3: CASRPIAGGKNIQYF. As DNA, the CDR3 is TGTGCCAGCAGACCGATAGCGGGAGGGAAAAACATTCAGTACTTC.

This chain connects TRBV4-2 to TRBJ2-7, with D possibly being TRBD2 (5 bases). The CDR3 sequence is 17 residues long. Germline V gene data show CDR1 as LGHNA and CDR2 as YNFKEQ. The V end was cut by 0 bases, the J end by 0 bases, with 15 bases between. As DNA, the CDR3 is TGTGCCAGCAGCCAAGATATGACCCCCGGGGTCTCCTACGAGCAGTACTTC. Translating it yields CASSQDMTPGVSYEQYF.

The CDR3 region is CASSPGQGVVYGYTF. CDR3 coding DNA: TGTGCCAGCAGTCCCGGACAGGGGGTCGTCTATGGCTACACCTTC. The V and J genes are TRBV28 and TRBJ1-2; TRBD1 matches 10 bases. Germline values: CDR1 MDHEN, CDR2 SYDVKM. The CDR3 runs to 15 residues. V trimming: 5 bases; J trimming: 4 bases; junction bases outside the gene matches: 7.

J is TRBJ2-2 and V is TRBV20-1; no clear D. Germline V gene data show CDR1 as DFQATT and CDR2 as SNEGSKA (reference sequence). Trimming cost V 1 base and J 6 bases, with 15 bases left between them. This CDR3 has 15 amino acids. CDR3 nucleotide sequence: TGCAGTGCTAGAGGCTTTCGAATAGAGTCCGGGGAGCTGTTTTTT. Translating it yields CSARGFRIESGELFF.

The chain links TRBV20-1 to TRBJ1-2; D gene uncertain. V was clipped by 3 bases and J by 0 bases, with 8 bases between them. This CDR3 is 13 amino acids long. Germline V gives CDR1 DFQATT, CDR2 SNEGSKA (reference sequence). CDR3: CSASQEANYGYTF. DNA for the CDR3: TGCAGTGCTAGCCAGGAAGCTAACTATGGCTACACCTTC.